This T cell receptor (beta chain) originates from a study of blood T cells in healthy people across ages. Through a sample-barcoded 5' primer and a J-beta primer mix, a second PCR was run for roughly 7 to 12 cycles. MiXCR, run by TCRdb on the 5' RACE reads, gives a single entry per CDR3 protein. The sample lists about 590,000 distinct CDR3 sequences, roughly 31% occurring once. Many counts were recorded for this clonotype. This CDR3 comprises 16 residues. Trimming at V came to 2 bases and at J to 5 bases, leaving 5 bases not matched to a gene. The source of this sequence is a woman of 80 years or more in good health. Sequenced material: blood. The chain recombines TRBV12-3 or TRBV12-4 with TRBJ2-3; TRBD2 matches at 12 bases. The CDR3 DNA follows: TGTGCCAGCAGTTTAAGTGCTAGCGGGGGGGGAGATACGCAGTATTTT. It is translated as CASSLSASGGGDTQYF.